This paragraph covers one T cell receptor beta chain sequence. Its matching antigen is unknown. The data originate from a study of shared clonotypes between healthy human individuals. General study results and limits: Clonotype sharing among donors, it was expected, would be affected by sequencing depth. A handful of donors shared around 5% of their naive CD4 clonotypes. Even with large depth, rarefaction showed that sorted-subset sequencing was incomplete.

Each sorted subset replicate got 200 ng genomic DNA, roughly 30,000 genomes. Repertoires were generated with immunoSEQ multiplex PCR, while TCRdb's copy carries only in-frame clones and drops some. Among roughly 2.6 million clones, approximately 92% were seen once, and the ten largest hold around 0.14%. The CDR3 is made up of 14 amino acids. Per the germline V gene, CDR1 is SGHRS and CDR2 is YFSETQ. V was shortened by 3 bases and J by 2 bases, with 11 bases between the two germline ends. Input material: naive CD4+ T cells sorted from blood. The sample's subset: CD45RA+ positively selected. The chain carries TRBV5-1 and TRBJ2-5; tentatively, D is TRBD1 (6 bases). This TCR was sampled from a young man in good health. The CDR3 protein is CASSSGHSQETQYF. The DNA for the CDR3 is TGCGCCAGCAGCTCGGGACACTCGCAAGAGACCCAGTACTTC. Using reference TRBV5-1 and TRBJ2-5 for the parts outside the CDR3, the full variable domain is KAGVTQTPRYLIKTRGQQVTLSCSPISGHRSVSWYQQTPGQGLQFLFEYFSETQRNKGNFPGRFSGRQFSNSRSEMNVSTLELGDSALYLCASSSGHSQETQYFGPGTRLLVL.